These 27 T cell receptor beta chains originate from one sample sequenced in a study of T cell responses to AZD1222 COVID-19 vaccine. Repertoires were generated with immunoSEQ multiplex PCR, while TCRdb's copy carries only in-frame clones and drops some. The sample records about 94,000 clones, 85% being singletons. The sequencing here drew on peripheral blood, taken 28 days after the second AZD1222 dose. Receptor source: an adult who received the AZD1222 COVID-19 vaccine.

J is TRBJ1-4 and V is TRBV21-1; the DNA was not used to check the table's D call, TRBD1. TRBV21-1 is marked as a pseudogene. The CDR3 runs 15 residues. CDR3 nucleotide sequence: TGTGCCAGCCGGGACAGGCCCTCTGGCAATGAAAAACTGTTTTTT. Encoded protein: CASRDRPSGNEKLFF.

This clone was detected only a few times. V is TRBV19 and J is TRBJ2-3; TRBD2 agrees at 11 bases. This CDR3 is built from 15 residues. Trimming took 3 bases from V and 6 from J; bases not matched to a gene: 5. Germline-derived CDR1 and CDR2 are LNHDA and SQIVND (reference sequence). CDR3 sequence: CASSMVAGGSDTQYF. The CDR3 DNA reads TGTGCCAGTAGTATGGTAGCGGGGGGGTCCGATACGCAGTATTTT.

The chain recombines TRBV7-9 with TRBJ2-7; D might be TRBD1 (5 bases). Trimming removed 1 base at V and 2 bases at J, with 9 bases between. The germline V gene has CDR1 SEHNR and CDR2 FQNEAQ (reference sequence). This CDR3 region has 14 residues. The CDR3 sequence is CASSLVDSAYEQYF. The CDR3 region has the DNA TGTGCCAGCAGCTTAGTTGACAGCGCCTACGAGCAGTACTTC.

V and J are TRBV29-1 and TRBJ2-3; 9 bases are shared with TRBD2. The CDR3 sequence is 14 residues long. Losses at the gene ends were 7 bases for V and 2 bases for J; bases not matched to a gene: 7. The germline CDR1 and CDR2 sequences are SQVTM and ANQGSEA. The CDR3 loop is CSAGLASSTDTQYF. CDR3 DNA: TGCAGCGCGGGACTAGCTTCCTCCACAGATACGCAGTATTTT.

The sample holds one count of this clone. The chain employs TRBV19 and TRBJ1-5; the D is unclear. The V gene's germline CDR1 is LNHDA and CDR2 SQIVND (reference sequence). The CDR3 contains 14 residues. Trimming stripped 7 bases from V and 4 bases from J, with 14 bases between. CDR3 sequence reads: CASTPDRGNQPQHF. As DNA, the CDR3 is TGTGCCAGTACCCCCGACCGAGGGAATCAGCCCCAGCATTTT.

The rearrangement uses TRBV6-5 and TRBJ1-2; D not resolved. Germline V gives CDR1 MNHEY, CDR2 SVGAGI. The CDR3 runs to 13 residues. Trimming cost V 6 bases and J 3 bases, with 11 bases left between them. DNA for the CDR3: TGTGCCAGCAGAGTTGGACCCGACTATGGCTACACCTTC. Amino acids: CASRVGPDYGYTF.

This clone came up once. Relative to the germline gene, one junction end is altered; a read error may explain this. CDR3 nucleotide sequence: TGTGCCAGTAGTACTGGGACGAAGACCGGGGAGCTGTTTTTT. Its protein is CASSTGTKTGELFF. The rearrangement links TRBV19 to TRBJ2-2; the D call may be TRBD1 or TRBD2 (5 bases each). CDR3 size: 14 residues. CDR1 and CDR2 (germline): LNHDA, SQIVND (reference sequence).

The rearrangement links TRBV7-2 to TRBJ2-7; tentative D call: TRBD1 (5 bases). V was pared by 2 bases and J by 1 base, with 12 bases between. This CDR3 is built from 15 residues. Looked up from germline, CDR1 is SGHTA and CDR2 is FQGNSA. CDR3 sequence reads: CASSLMLGQSYEQYF. CDR3 nucleotides: TGTGCCAGCAGCTTAATGTTAGGACAATCCTACGAGCAGTACTTC.

The chain is built from TRBV28 and TRBJ1-2; D call uncertain. The CDR3 is made up of 12 amino acids. CDR1 MDHEN and CDR2 SYDVKM come from the germline V gene. V dropped 7 bases and J dropped 8 bases, with 14 bases sitting between them. The CDR3 protein is CASKERVKGYTF. CDR3 nucleotides: TGTGCCAGCAAAGAGAGGGTAAAGGGCTACACCTTC.

This clone was recorded only once. The rearrangement joins TRBV3-1 (or the pseudogene TRBV3-2) to TRBJ2-7; D unclear. Per the germline V gene, CDR1 is LGHDT and CDR2 is YNNKEL (reference sequence). V dropped 5 bases and J dropped 3 bases, with 5 bases sitting between them. This CDR3 comprises 11 residues. CDR3 in amino acids: CASSGVYEQYF. The CDR3 DNA reads TGTGCCAGCAGCGGGGTCTACGAGCAGTACTTC.

The chain couples TRBV3-1 (or the pseudogene TRBV3-2) to TRBJ1-1, with a possible D match to TRBD1 (5 bases). The germline V gene encodes CDR1 LGHDT and CDR2 YNNKEL (reference sequence). The CDR3 is 15 amino acids. The V end lost 4 bases, the J end lost 4 bases, and 16 bases lay between the germline ends. CDR3 DNA: TGTGCCAGCAGCCCTCGGGAACTGAGGGGCACTGAAGCTTTCTTT. Translating it yields CASSPRELRGTEAFF.

V is TRBV28 and J is TRBJ1-1, with a weak D call TRBD1 (6 bases). The V and J ends lost 5 bases and 0 bases respectively, with 16 bases between them. This CDR3 comprises 16 residues. Germline CDR1 MDHEN, CDR2 SYDVKM. In nucleotides, the CDR3 is TGTGCCAGCAGTGTTGATGCTCGGGGGCTGAACACTGAAGCTTTCTTT. This codes for CASSVDARGLNTEAFF.

The V and J genes are TRBV5-1 and TRBJ2-5, with D possibly TRBD1 on 6 matching bases. With 2 bases removed from V and 1 base from J, the gap between germline ends came to 9 bases. The CDR3 extends over 14 amino acids. Germline CDR1 and CDR2: SGHRS and YFSETQ. CDR3 sequence reads: CASSFGQPQETQYF. The DNA of the CDR3 is TGCGCCAGCAGCTTCGGACAGCCCCAAGAGACCCAGTACTTC.

The gene calls are TRBV11-2 and TRBJ2-3, with D unresolved. Trimming pared 1 base from V and 4 bases from J, leaving 9 bases between. CDR1 is SGHAT and CDR2 is FQNNGV in the germline V gene. The CDR3 runs to 14 residues. In nucleotides, the CDR3 is TGTGCCAGCAGCTTAGCCTTAGGTTCAGATACGCAGTATTTT. The encoded protein is CASSLALGSDTQYF.

This clone was observed once. DNA for the CDR3: TGTGCCAGCACCGCCGGCAGGGGCACCGGGGAGCTGTTTTTT. Translation: CASTAGRGTGELFF. J is TRBJ2-2 and V is TRBV7-3; D is possibly TRBD1 (6 bases). Germline CDR1 and CDR2: SGHTA and FQGTGA. This CDR3 is built from 14 residues. Trimming pared 7 bases from V and 4 bases from J, leaving 13 bases between. The variable domain in full, completed from reference TRBV7-3 and TRBJ2-2, reads GAGVSQTPSNKVTEKGKYVELRCDPISGHTALYWYRQSLGQGPEFLIYFQGTGAADDSGLPNDRFFAVRPEGSVSTLKIQRTERGDSAVYLCASTAGRGTGELFFGEGSRLTVL.

This chain links TRBV19 with TRBJ2-1; weak D call: TRBD2 (5 bases). This CDR3 comprises 16 residues. Germline values: CDR1 LNHDA, CDR2 SQIVND (reference sequence). Trimming left V 5 bases short and J 2 bases short, with 16 bases between. The CDR3 loop is CASSSNIGGPYNEQFF. Here the CDR3 DNA reads TGTGCCAGTAGTTCAAATATCGGCGGGCCCTACAATGAGCAGTTCTTC.

The rearrangement links TRBV5-6 to TRBJ2-2, with D perhaps TRBD1 (7 bases). The CDR3 is 15 residues long. V was cut by 7 bases and J by 3 bases, with 16 bases left in between. The germline V gene encodes CDR1 SGHDT and CDR2 YYEEEE. The CDR3: CASGRTGGDTGELFF. The CDR3 DNA reads TGTGCCAGCGGACGGACAGGCGGGGACACCGGGGAGCTGTTTTTT.

The chain recombines TRBV9 with TRBJ2-3, with TRBD1 as a possible D gene (5 bases). CDR3 size: 13 residues. CDR1 SGDLS and CDR2 YYNGEE come from the germline V gene. V was trimmed by 4 bases and J by 4 bases, leaving 10 bases between them. The chain's CDR3 is CASSNRFADTQYF. DNA for the CDR3: TGTGCCAGCAGCAACAGGTTTGCAGATACGCAGTATTTT.

The chain combines TRBV28 with TRBJ2-7, with TRBD2 matching over 8 bases. Germline CDR1 is MDHEN and CDR2 is SYDVKM. The J segment lost 2 bases and the V segment lost 6 bases, leaving 6 bases of the junction unmatched. The CDR3 runs to 14 residues. DNA for the CDR3: TGTGCCAGCAGAGCGGGGGTAGTCCCCTACGAGCAGTACTTC. Its translation is CASRAGVVPYEQYF. Full variable domain (missing parts from reference TRBV28 and TRBJ2-7): DVKVTQSSRYLVKRTGEKVFLECVQDMDHENMFWYRQDPGLGLRLIYFSYDVKMKEKGDIPEGYSVSREKKERFSLILESASTNQTSMYLCASRAGVVPYEQYFGPGTRLTVT.

The rearrangement links TRBV19 to TRBJ1-2; D unresolved. The germline gives CDR1 LNHDA, CDR2 SQIVND (reference sequence). The length of the CDR3 is 15 residues. Between the trimmed V and J ends, which lost 0 bases and 4 bases, there was a span of 12 bases. The CDR3: CASSIDAEHLYGYTF. The CDR3 DNA reads TGTGCCAGTAGTATAGACGCGGAGCATCTCTATGGCTACACCTTC.

The chain has TRBV3-1 (or the pseudogene TRBV3-2) and TRBJ1-2; 12 bases align to TRBD1. The V gene's germline CDR1 is LGHDT and CDR2 YNNKEL (reference sequence). V was clipped by 4 bases and J by 7 bases; unmatched bases: 7. The CDR3 has 15 residues. The CDR3 DNA is TGTGCCAGCAGCCTCTCCGGGACAGGGGGCTTTGGCTACACCTTC. This gives the protein CASSLSGTGGFGYTF.

The genes are TRBV30 and TRBJ1-2, with D possibly being TRBD1 (6 bases). CDR1 and CDR2 from the germline V gene are GTSNPN and SVGIG (reference sequence). This CDR3 has 15 amino acids. The V gene lost 2 bases and the J gene lost 4 bases, with 17 bases spanning the gap. CDR3 DNA: TGTGCCTGGAGTCCCTTACAGGGAATAAGCTATGGCTACACCTTC. Protein product: CAWSPLQGISYGYTF. Together with reference TRBV30 and TRBJ1-2, the CDR3 gives the full variable domain: SQTIHQWPATLVQPVGSPLSLECTVEGTSNPNLYWYRQAAGRGLQLLFYSVGIGQISSEVPQNLSASRPQDRQFILSSKKLLLSDSGFYLCAWSPLQGISYGYTFGSGTRLTVV.

The rearrangement uses TRBV7-8 and TRBJ2-7, with TRBD2 matching over 7 bases. This CDR3 comprises 15 residues. Trimming took 4 bases from V and 6 from J; bases not matched to a gene: 12. CDR1 is SGHVS, CDR2 FQNEAQ, per germline. As DNA, the CDR3 is TGTGCCAGCAGCTCCCGGCGCGGGAGTTCGCGCGAGCAGTACTTC. The encoded protein is CASSSRRGSSREQYF.

This clone was counted a single time. The V and J genes are TRBV2 and TRBJ2-1; D tentatively fits TRBD1 or TRBD2 (5 bases each). There are 14 residues in the CDR3. Germline V gene data show CDR1 as SNHLY and CDR2 as FYNNEI. V lost 6 bases and J lost 6, with 15 bases in between. The CDR3 reads CASRGPTRGNEQFF. The CDR3 DNA reads TGTGCCAGCAGGGGACCCACGAGGGGCAATGAGCAGTTCTTC.

The chain joins TRBV3-1 (or the pseudogene TRBV3-2) to TRBJ2-3, with a tentative D call TRBD1 (6 bases). Germline loops: CDR1 LGHDT, CDR2 YNNKEL (reference sequence). The CDR3 has 15 residues. The V gene lost 3 bases and the J gene lost 3 bases, with 13 bases spanning the gap. The CDR3 nucleotides read TGTGCCAGCAGCCACCTTCAGGGGCTGACAGATACGCAGTATTTT. Residues: CASSHLQGLTDTQYF.

The J gene is TRBJ2-1, the V gene TRBV7-2, with D tentatively TRBD2 (5 bases). The CDR3 sequence is 13 residues long. V lost 5 bases, J lost 12 bases, and 17 bases lay in between. Germline CDR1 SGHTA, CDR2 FQGNSA. The CDR3 reads CASSTGLNLGQFF. As DNA, the CDR3 is TGTGCCAGCAGCACTGGACTGAACCTTGGGCAGTTCTTC.

The chain links TRBV11-2 to TRBJ1-5; D gene unclear. The V and J ends lost 5 bases and 3 bases respectively, with 11 bases between them. CDR1 and CDR2 (germline): SGHAT, FQNNGV. The CDR3 runs to 14 residues. The CDR3 loop reads CASSADGPNQPQHF. The CDR3 coding sequence is TGTGCCAGCAGCGCGGACGGTCCCAATCAGCCCCAGCATTTT.